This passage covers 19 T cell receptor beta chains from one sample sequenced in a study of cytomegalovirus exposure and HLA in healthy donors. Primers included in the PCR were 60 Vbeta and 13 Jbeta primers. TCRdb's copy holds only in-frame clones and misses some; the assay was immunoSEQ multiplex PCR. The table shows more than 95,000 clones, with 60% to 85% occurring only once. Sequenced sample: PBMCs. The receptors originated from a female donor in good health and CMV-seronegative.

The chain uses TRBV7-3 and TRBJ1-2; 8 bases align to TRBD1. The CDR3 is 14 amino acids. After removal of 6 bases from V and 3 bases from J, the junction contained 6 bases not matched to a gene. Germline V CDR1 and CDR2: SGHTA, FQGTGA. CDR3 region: CASSQTGADYGYTF. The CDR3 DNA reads TGTGCCAGCAGTCAGACAGGGGCGGACTATGGCTACACCTTC. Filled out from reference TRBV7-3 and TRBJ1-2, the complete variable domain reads GAGVSQTPSNKVTEKGKYVELRCDPISGHTALYWYRQSLGQGPEFLIYFQGTGAADDSGLPNDRFFAVRPEGSVSTLKIQRTERGDSAVYLCASSQTGADYGYTFGSGTRLTVV.

The CDR3 sequence: CASSLPGYEQYF. The DNA for the CDR3 is TGTGCCAGCAGCCTTCCGGGGTACGAGCAGTACTTC. V is TRBV9 and J is TRBJ2-7; TRBD2 is a possible D gene (5 bases). CDR1 and CDR2 from the germline V gene are SGDLS and YYNGEE. The CDR3 has 12 residues. With 4 bases removed from V and 4 bases from J, the gap between germline ends came to 9 bases.

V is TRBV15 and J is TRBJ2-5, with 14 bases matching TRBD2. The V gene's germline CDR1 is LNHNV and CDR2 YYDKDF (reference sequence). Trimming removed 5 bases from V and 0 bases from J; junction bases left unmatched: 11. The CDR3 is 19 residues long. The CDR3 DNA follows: TGTGCCACCAGCGGCGGACTAGCGGGAGGCCTTAGGTACCAAGAGACCCAGTACTTC. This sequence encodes CATSGGLAGGLRYQETQYF.

This chain's CDR3 is CASSLRVRGWADTQYF. Written as DNA, the CDR3 is TGTGCCAGCAGCTTACGGGTCAGGGGATGGGCAGATACGCAGTATTTT. The chain has TRBV13 and TRBJ2-3; weak D call: TRBD1 (6 bases). V was trimmed by 2 bases and J by 4 bases, leaving 16 bases between them. The CDR3 has 16 residues. Germline V gives CDR1 PRHDT, CDR2 FYEKMQ (reference sequence).

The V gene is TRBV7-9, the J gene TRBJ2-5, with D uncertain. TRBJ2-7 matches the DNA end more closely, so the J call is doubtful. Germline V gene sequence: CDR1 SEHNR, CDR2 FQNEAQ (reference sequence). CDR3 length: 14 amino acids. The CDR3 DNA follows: TGTGCCAGCAGCTTAGTTGCTCCAGACTACGAGCAGTACTTC. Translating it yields CASSLVAPDYEQYF.

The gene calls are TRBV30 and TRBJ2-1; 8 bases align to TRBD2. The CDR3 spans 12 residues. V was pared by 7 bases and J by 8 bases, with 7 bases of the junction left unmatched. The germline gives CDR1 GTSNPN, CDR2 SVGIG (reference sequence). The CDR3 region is CAFQREFDEQFF. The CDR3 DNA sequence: TGTGCCTTCCAGCGGGAGTTCGATGAGCAGTTCTTC.

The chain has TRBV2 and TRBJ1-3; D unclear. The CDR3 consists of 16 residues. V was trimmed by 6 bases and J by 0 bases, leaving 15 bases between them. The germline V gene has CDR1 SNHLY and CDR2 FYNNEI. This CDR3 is CASSPPSGGSGNTIYF. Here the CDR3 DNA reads TGTGCCAGCAGCCCCCCCAGCGGTGGCTCTGGAAACACCATATATTTT.

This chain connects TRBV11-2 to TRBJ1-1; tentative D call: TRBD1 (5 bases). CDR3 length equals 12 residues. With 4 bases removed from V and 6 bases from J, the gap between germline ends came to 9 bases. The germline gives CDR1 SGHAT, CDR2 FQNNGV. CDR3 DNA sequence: TGTGCCAGCAGCTGGCTAGGGGCTGAAGCTTTCTTT. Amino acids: CASSWLGAEAFF.

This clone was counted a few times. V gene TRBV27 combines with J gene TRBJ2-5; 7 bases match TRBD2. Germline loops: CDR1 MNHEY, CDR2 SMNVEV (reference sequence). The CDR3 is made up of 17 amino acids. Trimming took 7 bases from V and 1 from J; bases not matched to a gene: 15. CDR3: CASKLNSWSGVQETQYF. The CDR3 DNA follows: TGTGCCAGCAAACTTAATAGTTGGAGCGGGGTCCAAGAGACCCAGTACTTC.

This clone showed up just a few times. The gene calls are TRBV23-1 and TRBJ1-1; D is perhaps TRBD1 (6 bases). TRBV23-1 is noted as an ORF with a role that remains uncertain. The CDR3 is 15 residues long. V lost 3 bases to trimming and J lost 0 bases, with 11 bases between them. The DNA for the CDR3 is TGCGCCAGCAGTCACATCAGGGGCATGAACACTGAAGCTTTCTTT. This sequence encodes CASSHIRGMNTEAFF.

The CDR3 DNA follows: TGTGCCAGCTCGCGGTTAAGGGGGGCTAGCGGGACCTACAATGAGCAGTTCTTC. Translating gives CASSRLRGASGTYNEQFF. The chain couples TRBV7-9 to TRBJ2-1; 9 nucleotides agree with TRBD2. This CDR3 is built from 18 residues. V lost 8 bases and J lost 2; bases outside the gene matches: 16. Germline CDR1 reads SEHNR; CDR2 reads FQNEAQ (reference sequence).

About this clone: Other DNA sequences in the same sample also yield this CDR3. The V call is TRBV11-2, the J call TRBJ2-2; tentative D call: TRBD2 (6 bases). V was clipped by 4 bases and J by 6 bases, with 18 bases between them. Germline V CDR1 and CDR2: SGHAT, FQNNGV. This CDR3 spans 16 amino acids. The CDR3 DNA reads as TGTGCCAGCAGCTCCCTCCTAGGGAGGAAACCCGGGGAGCTGTTTTTT. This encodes CASSSLLGRKPGELFF. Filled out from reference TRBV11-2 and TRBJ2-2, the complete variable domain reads EAGVAQSPRYKIIEKRQSVAFWCNPISGHATLYWYQQILGQGPKLLIQFQNNGVVDDSQLPKDRFSAERLKGVDSTLKIQPAKLEDSAVYLCASSSLLGRKPGELFFGEGSRLTVL.

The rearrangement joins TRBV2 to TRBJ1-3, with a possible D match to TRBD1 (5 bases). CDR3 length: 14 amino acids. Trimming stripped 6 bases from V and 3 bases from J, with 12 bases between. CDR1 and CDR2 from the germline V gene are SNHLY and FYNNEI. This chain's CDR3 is CASSAGTGGNTIYF. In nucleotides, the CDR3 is TGTGCCAGCAGCGCCGGCACAGGTGGAAACACCATATATTTT.

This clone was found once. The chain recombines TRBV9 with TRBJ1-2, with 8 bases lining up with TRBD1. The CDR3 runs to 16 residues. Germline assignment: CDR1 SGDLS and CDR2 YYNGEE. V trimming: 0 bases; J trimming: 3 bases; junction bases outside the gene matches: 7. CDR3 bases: TGTGCCAGCAGCGTAGAAACTCCGACAGGGGACTATGGCTACACCTTC. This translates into CASSVETPTGDYGYTF.

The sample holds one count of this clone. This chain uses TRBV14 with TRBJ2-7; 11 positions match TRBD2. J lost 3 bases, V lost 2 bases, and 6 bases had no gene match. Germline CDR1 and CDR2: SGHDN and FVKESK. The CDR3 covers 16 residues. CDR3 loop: CASSQTTSGGGYEQYF. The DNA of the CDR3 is TGTGCCAGCAGCCAAACCACTAGCGGGGGTGGCTACGAGCAGTACTTC.

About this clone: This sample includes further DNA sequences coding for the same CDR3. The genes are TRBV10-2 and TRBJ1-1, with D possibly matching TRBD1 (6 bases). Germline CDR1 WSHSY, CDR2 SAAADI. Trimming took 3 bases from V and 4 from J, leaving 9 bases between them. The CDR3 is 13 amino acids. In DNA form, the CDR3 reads TGCGCCAGCAGTGAACAAGGGGGCACTGAAGCTTTCTTT. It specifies CASSEQGGTEAFF.

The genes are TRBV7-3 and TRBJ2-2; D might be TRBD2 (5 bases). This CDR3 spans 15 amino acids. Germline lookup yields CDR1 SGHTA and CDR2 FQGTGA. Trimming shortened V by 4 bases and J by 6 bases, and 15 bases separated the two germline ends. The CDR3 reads CASSSPEVGAGELFF. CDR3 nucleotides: TGTGCCAGCAGCTCCCCGGAGGTCGGGGCCGGGGAGCTGTTTTTT.

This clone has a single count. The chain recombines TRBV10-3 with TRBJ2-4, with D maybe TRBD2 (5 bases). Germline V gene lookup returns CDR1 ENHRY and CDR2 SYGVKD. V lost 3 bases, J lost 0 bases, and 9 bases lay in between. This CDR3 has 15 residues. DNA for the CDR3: TGTGCCATCAGTGATGCCGGGAAAGCCAAAAACATTCAGTACTTC. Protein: CAISDAGKAKNIQYF.

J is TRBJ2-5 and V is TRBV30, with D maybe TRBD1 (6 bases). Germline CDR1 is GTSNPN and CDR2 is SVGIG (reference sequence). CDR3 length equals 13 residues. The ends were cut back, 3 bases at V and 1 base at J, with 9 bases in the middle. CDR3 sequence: CAWRGATQETQYF. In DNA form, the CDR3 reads TGTGCCTGGAGGGGGGCCACCCAAGAGACCCAGTACTTC. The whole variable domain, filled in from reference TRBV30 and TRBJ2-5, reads SQTIHQWPATLVQPVGSPLSLECTVEGTSNPNLYWYRQAAGRGLQLLFYSVGIGQISSEVPQNLSASRPQDRQFILSSKKLLLSDSGFYLCAWRGATQETQYFGPGTRLLVL.